These 25 T cell receptor beta chains originate from one sample sequenced in a study of T and B cells in COVID-19 patients. Multiplex PCR with BIOMED2 TRB-A/B primer pools amplified TRB rearrangements. One entry per CDR3 protein results from TCRdb running MiXCR on the multiplex PCR reads. The sample includes about 3,800 distinct CDR3 sequences, about 24% of them seen just once. TRB was amplified from about 250-500 ng of blood genomic DNA. Material for sequencing was blood. These receptors came from a human donor with active COVID-19.

This clonotype is medium-sized in the sample. This chain links TRBV7-6 with TRBJ1-3; TRBD1 might be the D (6 bases). V shed 4 bases and J shed 4 bases, with 14 bases lying between them. Per the germline V gene, CDR1 is SGHVS and CDR2 is FNYEAQ. The CDR3 extends over 15 amino acids. The CDR3 protein is CASSSQTGRGNTIYF. CDR3 nucleotides: TGTGCCAGCAGCTCACAAACAGGGAGGGGAAACACCATATATTTT.

The chain is built from TRBV29-1 and TRBJ2-2; 8 bases fit TRBD1. V lost 4 bases, J lost 4 bases, and 2 bases stayed unmatched. In germline, CDR1 is SQVTM, CDR2 ANQGSEA. This CDR3 has 13 amino acids. The CDR3 reads CSVVTGGTGELFF. As DNA, the CDR3 is TGCAGCGTTGTAACAGGGGGCACCGGGGAGCTGTTTTTT.

By frequency in the sample, this clonotype is medium-sized. V usage is TRBV15 and J usage is TRBJ1-2, with D unresolved. The CDR3 sequence is 15 residues long. Between the trimmed V and J ends, which lost 8 bases and 5 bases, there was a span of 21 bases. CDR1 is LNHNV and CDR2 is YYDKDF in the germline V gene (reference sequence). In DNA form, the CDR3 reads TGTGCCACCCAAACCGGGTACACCCAAACTTATGGCTACACCTTC. Its protein is CATQTGYTQTYGYTF.

By share, this clonotype counts as medium-sized. This chain connects TRBV15 to TRBJ2-3; no clear D gene. Germline CDR1 is LNHNV and CDR2 is YYDKDF (reference sequence). The V and J ends lost 2 bases and 5 bases respectively, with 5 bases between them. The CDR3 consists of 12 residues. CDR3 protein: CATSRLRDTQYF. In DNA form, the CDR3 reads TGTGCCACCAGCAGATTGAGAGATACGCAGTATTTT.

The chain uses TRBV11-1 and TRBJ2-7; TRBD2 aligns across 7 bases. The CDR3 contains 13 residues. CDR1 and CDR2 from the germline V gene are SGHAT and FQDESV (reference sequence). J lost 7 bases, V lost 4 bases, and 7 bases had no gene match. The DNA of the CDR3 is TGTGCCAGCAGCTATAGGGAGGGTTGGGAGCAGTACTTC. It codes for CASSYREGWEQYF.

By share, this clonotype counts as medium-sized. The rearrangement uses TRBV19 and TRBJ2-3; maybe TRBD2 (6 bases). CDR1 is LNHDA, CDR2 SQIVND, per germline (reference sequence). V was cut by 1 base and J by 3 bases, with 11 bases left in between. The CDR3 sequence is 15 residues long. The CDR3 nucleotides read TGTGCCAGTAGTATAGCGGGAGAGGGGACAGATACGCAGTATTTT. It codes for CASSIAGEGTDTQYF.

This clonotype was recorded a few times. V and J are TRBV20-1 and TRBJ2-7; D may correspond to TRBD1 or TRBD2 (5 bases each). Germline V lookup: CDR1 DFQATT, CDR2 SNEGSKA (reference sequence). CDR3 length: 13 residues. Trimming stripped 5 bases from V and 6 bases from J, with 17 bases between. The CDR3 here is CSAGVGRRGEQYF. The CDR3 bases are TGCAGTGCTGGGGTGGGGCGCCGGGGCGAGCAGTACTTC.

This chain uses TRBV12-3 or TRBV12-4 with TRBJ1-6, with D possibly matching TRBD1 (6 bases). Trimming removed 5 bases at V and 0 bases at J, with 14 bases between. CDR3 length: 17 amino acids. The CDR3, as DNA: TGTGCCAGCAGTCGGACAGCTAGGAGCTCCTATAATTCACCCCTCCACTTT. This gives the protein CASSRTARSSYNSPLHF.

This clonotype has only a few counts. The CDR3 DNA reads TGCGCCAGCAGCTTGGACCCCCGAGGTGAGCAGTTCTTC. This codes for CASSLDPRGEQFF. The chain couples TRBV5-1 to TRBJ2-1; D not certain. This CDR3 spans 13 amino acids. Trimming removed 0 bases from V and 9 bases from J, with 10 bases in between. CDR1 and CDR2 from the germline V gene are SGHRS and YFSETQ.

By proportion, this clonotype is medium-sized. V usage is TRBV30 and J usage is TRBJ1-2; D is ambiguous. The V and J ends lost 2 bases and 7 bases respectively, with 14 bases between them. Looked up from germline, CDR1 is GTSNPN and CDR2 is SVGIG (reference sequence). The CDR3 sequence is 13 residues long. DNA of the CDR3: TGTGCCTGGAGTTCTGAACGGCGGCCTGGCTACACCTTC. Its translation: CAWSSERRPGYTF. Drawing the rest from reference TRBV30 and TRBJ1-2, the complete variable domain is SQTIHQWPATLVQPVGSPLSLECTVEGTSNPNLYWYRQAAGRGLQLLFYSVGIGQISSEVPQNLSASRPQDRQFILSSKKLLLSDSGFYLCAWSSERRPGYTFGSGTRLTVV.

In this sample, this clonotype is medium-sized. This chain uses TRBV30 with TRBJ2-7; maybe TRBD1 (6 bases). The CDR3 consists of 12 residues. Germline values: CDR1 GTSNPN, CDR2 SVGIG (reference sequence). The V and J ends lost 0 bases and 6 bases respectively, with 9 bases between them. The CDR3 nucleotides read TGTGCCTGGAGTGTATTGGGGGCCGAGCAGTACTTC. Amino acids: CAWSVLGAEQYF.

The chain combines TRBV7-2 with TRBJ1-5; perhaps TRBD1 as D (5 bases). CDR3 length equals 15 residues. Germline CDR1 and CDR2: SGHTA and FQGNSA. Trimming pared 1 base from V and 7 bases from J, leaving 14 bases between. The CDR3 sequence is CASSLGGEENQPQHF. The DNA for the CDR3 is TGTGCCAGCAGCTTAGGGGGGGAAGAGAACCAGCCCCAGCATTTT.

The sample holds many counts of this clonotype. The chain joins TRBV6-6 to TRBJ1-3; perhaps TRBD1 as D (5 bases). Germline CDR1 is MNHNY and CDR2 is SVGAGI (reference sequence). Trimming cost V 0 bases and J 4 bases, with 10 bases left between them. The CDR3 consists of 15 residues. CDR3: CASSYSAGRGNTIYF. For the CDR3, the DNA is TGTGCCAGCAGTTACTCGGCAGGGAGAGGAAACACCATATATTTT.

The chain uses TRBV20-1 and TRBJ2-5; D is undetermined. Germline V gene sequence: CDR1 DFQATT, CDR2 SNEGSKA (reference sequence). The CDR3 has 11 amino acids. The germline V and J ends were trimmed by 5 bases and 2 bases, with 6 bases remaining between them. The CDR3 coding sequence is TGCAGTGCTCCCCGACAAGAGACCCAGTACTTC. Amino acid sequence: CSAPRQETQYF.

This clonotype is termed medium-sized. The genes are TRBV12-3 or TRBV12-4 and TRBJ1-4; D is possibly TRBD1 (5 bases). The CDR3 is made up of 15 amino acids. Trimming removed 5 bases from V and 0 bases from J, with 10 bases in between. Written as DNA, the CDR3 is TGTGCCAGCAGTCCCAGGACAACAACTAATGAAAAACTGTTTTTT. Its translation: CASSPRTTTNEKLFF.

By frequency in the sample, this clonotype is medium-sized. This CDR3 reads CASSYSSTSGNTIYF. The CDR3 nucleotides read TGTGCCAGCAGTTACTCGAGTACCTCTGGAAACACCATATATTTT. The V gene is TRBV6-5, the J gene TRBJ1-3; D is undetermined. The CDR3 runs to 15 residues. Germline-derived CDR1 and CDR2 are MNHEY and SVGAGI. The germline V and J ends were trimmed by 0 bases and 0 bases, with 6 bases remaining between them.

This clonotype is categorized as medium-sized. The J gene is TRBJ1-1, the V gene TRBV27; D is uncertain. The CDR3 length is 15 residues. The germline CDR1 and CDR2 sequences are MNHEY and SMNVEV (reference sequence). Trimming took off 9 bases at V and 0 bases at J, with 17 bases between the two ends. CDR3: CARVPSLQMNTEAFF. The CDR3 bases are TGTGCCAGGGTCCCAAGCCTTCAGATGAACACTGAAGCTTTCTTT.

V is TRBV5-6 and J is TRBJ1-5; D is unclear. Between the trimmed V and J ends, which lost 0 bases and 6 bases, there was a span of 10 bases. The CDR3 contains 14 residues. CDR1 and CDR2 from the germline V gene are SGHDT and YYEEEE. The CDR3 is CASSLGAFSQPQHF. The CDR3 DNA follows: TGTGCCAGCAGCTTGGGGGCCTTTAGTCAGCCCCAGCATTTT.

The chain couples TRBV11-3 to TRBJ2-3; 14 nucleotides align to TRBD2. Losses at the gene ends were 4 bases for V and 5 bases for J; bases not matched to a gene: 5. The CDR3 runs to 16 residues. Germline V gene sequence: CDR1 SGHNT, CDR2 YENEEA. CDR3 region: CASSYRLAGGLDTQYF. CDR3 nucleotides: TGTGCCAGCAGCTACCGACTAGCGGGGGGGCTAGATACGCAGTATTTT. Using reference TRBV11-3 and TRBJ2-3 for the parts outside the CDR3, the full variable domain is EAGVVQSPRYKIIEKKQPVAFWCNPISGHNTLYWYLQNLGQGPELLIRYENEEAVDDSQLPKDRFSAERLKGVDSTLKIQPAELGDSAVYLCASSYRLAGGLDTQYFGPGTRLTVL.

The chain carries TRBV4-2 and TRBJ2-7, with D unresolved. Per the germline V gene, CDR1 is LGHNA and CDR2 is YNFKEQ. CDR3 length: 15 residues. V lost 1 base to trimming and J lost 0 bases, with 10 bases between them. The CDR3 loop reads CASSQVGQSSYEQYF. The CDR3 bases are TGTGCCAGCAGCCAAGTCGGTCAGAGCTCCTACGAGCAGTACTTC.

This clonotype was found a few times. The chain couples TRBV18 to TRBJ1-1; D gene ambiguous. CDR3 length: 11 residues. Germline V lookup: CDR1 KGHSH, CDR2 LQKENI. V was clipped by 5 bases and J by 10 bases, with 11 bases between them. This CDR3 is CASSDRRVAFF. The CDR3, as DNA: TGTGCCAGCTCAGATCGGCGAGTAGCTTTCTTT.

This clonotype ranks as medium-sized. The genes are TRBV27 and TRBJ1-2, with 8 bases that match TRBD1. V lost 6 bases and J lost 8; bases outside the gene matches: 5. Germline V lookup: CDR1 MNHEY, CDR2 SMNVEV (reference sequence). This CDR3 comprises 12 residues. The CDR3 sequence: CASSPRTGGYTF. The CDR3 region has the DNA TGTGCCAGCAGCCCCAGGACAGGGGGCTACACCTTC.

This clonotype rates as medium-sized. The chain recombines TRBV19 with TRBJ1-5, with 8 bases identical to TRBD1. V dropped 7 bases and J dropped 7; count of bases not matched to a gene: 9. Germline CDR1 reads LNHDA; CDR2 reads SQIVND (reference sequence). This CDR3 comprises 14 residues. The CDR3 sequence: CASNPGQGRQPQHF. The DNA of the CDR3 is TGTGCCAGTAATCCTGGACAGGGACGGCAGCCCCAGCATTTT.

This clonotype is deemed medium-sized. The chain has TRBV5-4 and TRBJ2-5, with D hard to call. V was pared by 4 bases and J by 1 base, with 11 bases between. There are 14 residues in the CDR3. The germline CDR1 and CDR2 sequences are SGHNT and YYREEE (reference sequence). Here the CDR3 reads CASSIRRTQETQYF. For the CDR3, the DNA is TGTGCCAGCAGCATACGACGGACCCAAGAGACCCAGTACTTC.

In this sample, this clonotype is medium-sized. The chain is built from TRBV5-6 and TRBJ2-7, with D perhaps matching TRBD2 (6 bases). V dropped 0 bases and J dropped 7 bases, with 14 bases sitting between them. Germline V lookup: CDR1 SGHDT, CDR2 YYEEEE. The CDR3 is made up of 14 amino acids. Here the CDR3 reads CASSLGRRDGEQYF. DNA of the CDR3: TGTGCCAGCAGCTTGGGACGGAGGGACGGGGAGCAGTACTTC.